Each of the 21 T cell receptor beta chains below was sequenced from the same sample in a study of a mutant IDH1 vaccine in newly diagnosed glioma. The sample's time point: week 5, during vaccination. A single vaccine dose contained 300 ug of mutant IDH1 20-mer peptide, and topical imiquimod was used with it. These TCRs are of unknown antigen specificity. Profiled with immunoSEQ multiplex PCR; TCRdb holds only in-frame clones, not every one. The sample shows 45,000 to 60,000 clones, more than 70% of them seen only once. The sample was PBMCs, taken from a glioma patient whose treatment included an IDH1 peptide vaccine. These receptor sequences come from a man aged 45-65 years with glioma.

This rearrangement joins TRBV30 to TRBJ2-1, with 9 nucleotides matching TRBD1. Germline V gives CDR1 GTSNPN, CDR2 SVGIG (reference sequence). The V and J ends lost 3 bases and 5 bases, in that order; junction bases with no gene match: 11. This CDR3 is built from 16 residues. In DNA form, the CDR3 reads TGTGCCTGGAGCGGCCCCCGGACAGGGGTGGACAATGAGCAGTTCTTC. Encoded protein: CAWSGPRTGVDNEQFF.

The CDR3 protein is CASSEGGYEQYF. The CDR3 bases are TGCGCCAGCAGTGAAGGGGGCTACGAGCAGTACTTC. The genes are TRBV10-2 and TRBJ2-7; D is possibly TRBD1 (6 bases). With 3 bases removed from V and 3 bases from J, the gap between germline ends came to 6 bases. CDR1 WSHSY and CDR2 SAAADI come from the germline V gene. This CDR3 is built from 12 residues.

This chain joins TRBV9 and TRBJ1-1; TRBD1 aligns across 8 bases. This CDR3 has 15 residues. Trimming cost V 4 bases and J 1 base; bases outside gene matches: 6. Germline V gives CDR1 SGDLS, CDR2 YYNGEE. DNA for the CDR3: TGTGCCAGCAGCCCCCACAGGGGGAAGAACACTGAAGCTTTCTTT. Translated: CASSPHRGKNTEAFF.

The chain couples TRBV2 to TRBJ1-2; D not certain. V was trimmed by 7 bases and J by 4 bases, leaving 10 bases between them. Germline CDR1 SNHLY, CDR2 FYNNEI. The CDR3 is made up of 12 amino acids. In DNA, the CDR3 is TGTGCCAGCACCTCCGGCAGCTATGGCTACACCTTC. The encoded protein is CASTSGSYGYTF.

This chain connects TRBV6-5 to TRBJ2-4; tentatively, D is TRBD1 (6 bases). The CDR3 runs to 14 residues. Deletions cut 8 bases from V and 3 bases from J, with 14 bases between. Germline lookup yields CDR1 MNHEY and CDR2 SVGAGI. Here the CDR3 DNA reads TGTGCCAGCGGTATGGGGGCGGGCAAAAACATTCAGTACTTC. Its protein is CASGMGAGKNIQYF.

This chain links TRBV18 with TRBJ1-1; D is possibly TRBD1 (6 bases). Trimming left V 4 bases short and J 6 bases short, with 15 bases between. CDR1 is KGHSH and CDR2 is LQKENI in the germline V gene. CDR3 size: 14 residues. The CDR3 DNA reads TGTGCCAGCTCACTAGGGGGGAACAACGCTGAAGCTTTCTTT. This translates into CASSLGGNNAEAFF.

This chain joins TRBV27 and TRBJ2-3; D not certain. The CDR3 loop spans 12 amino acids. Germline V gene sequence: CDR1 MNHEY, CDR2 SMNVEV (reference sequence). V lost 4 bases, J lost 4 bases, and 6 bases lay in between. The CDR3 loop reads CASSSSADTQYF. The CDR3 DNA is TGTGCCAGCAGTTCAAGCGCAGATACGCAGTATTTT.

The chain joins TRBV28 to TRBJ1-4; D might be TRBD1 (6 bases). Trimming cost V 8 bases and J 8 bases, with 15 bases left between them. CDR3 size: 13 residues. Per germline, CDR1 MDHEN and CDR2 SYDVKM. CDR3 in amino acids: CASRGGAWEKLFF. As DNA, the CDR3 is TGTGCCAGCCGGGGGGGGGCGTGGGAAAAACTGTTTTTT.

A few counts support this clone. The chain employs TRBV28 and TRBJ1-4, with D maybe TRBD1 (5 bases). CDR1 is MDHEN and CDR2 is SYDVKM in the germline V gene. This CDR3 comprises 14 residues. V lost 6 bases, J lost 6 bases, and 14 bases lay in between. The CDR3 loop is CASRQGGQDEKLFF. Here the CDR3 DNA reads TGTGCCAGCAGGCAGGGAGGCCAGGATGAAAAACTGTTTTTT.

This rearrangement joins TRBV15 to TRBJ2-5; D perhaps matches TRBD2 (5 bases). This CDR3 region has 17 residues. Germline CDR1 LNHNV, CDR2 YYDKDF (reference sequence). Trimming left V 2 bases short and J 4 bases short, with 20 bases between. The CDR3 DNA reads TGTGCCACCAGCAGAACTGAAGGCCACCCGAGGGTAGAGACCCAGTACTTC. Residues: CATSRTEGHPRVETQYF.

In this sample, this clone turned up once. V gene TRBV9 combines with J gene TRBJ2-4, with D tentatively TRBD1 (6 bases). V was trimmed by 0 bases and J by 7 bases, leaving 8 bases between them. Germline loops: CDR1 SGDLS, CDR2 YYNGEE. The CDR3 is made up of 13 amino acids. In DNA, the CDR3 is TGTGCCAGCAGCGTAGGGCAGGGGAACATTCAGTACTTC. Translation gives CASSVGQGNIQYF.

This clone was seen just once. The V and J genes are TRBV6-5 and TRBJ1-2; possibly TRBD1 for D (6 bases). V lost 5 bases, J lost 8 bases, and 15 bases lay in between. CDR1 and CDR2 from the germline V gene are MNHEY and SVGAGI. The CDR3 is made up of 13 amino acids. CDR3 sequence reads: CASSMTQGVGYTF. For the CDR3, the DNA is TGTGCCAGCAGTATGACACAGGGAGTAGGCTACACCTTC.

The chain recombines TRBV18 with TRBJ1-2, with D hard to call. Trimming took 2 bases from V and 0 from J, leaving 10 bases between them. The CDR3 loop spans 15 amino acids. Germline lookup yields CDR1 KGHSH and CDR2 LQKENI. Here the CDR3 reads CASSPVVPTNYGYTF. The DNA for the CDR3 is TGTGCCAGCTCACCAGTAGTTCCCACTAACTATGGCTACACCTTC.

This clone appeared a few times. The rearrangement links TRBV19 to TRBJ1-1; no reliable D call. This CDR3 contains 13 residues. The germline gives CDR1 LNHDA, CDR2 SQIVND (reference sequence). V gave up 6 bases and J gave up 3 bases, with 11 bases separating them. CDR3 sequence (DNA): TGTGCCAGTAGAGGAGAAGGAGACACTGAAGCTTTCTTT. Its translation: CASRGEGDTEAFF.

This clone was counted between two and nine times. The rearrangement joins TRBV25-1 to TRBJ1-3; no firm D call. The V and J ends lost 2 bases and 0 bases respectively, with 8 bases between them. Germline V gene sequence: CDR1 MGHDK, CDR2 SYGVNS. This CDR3 spans 15 amino acids. CDR3 sequence (DNA): TGTGCCAGCAGTGAAGAGGGCGGCTCTGGAAACACCATATATTTT. Translated: CASSEEGGSGNTIYF.

The chain couples TRBV7-9 to TRBJ2-7; D is unclear. V dropped 10 bases and J dropped 3 bases, with 16 bases sitting between them. Germline assignment: CDR1 SEHNR and CDR2 FQNEAQ (reference sequence). The CDR3 is 13 residues long. CDR3 sequence reads: CAISDLKSYEQYF. The CDR3 DNA follows: TGTGCCATCTCGGATCTCAAGAGCTACGAGCAGTACTTC.

The V call is TRBV19, the J call TRBJ2-7; tentatively, D is TRBD2 (5 bases). The CDR3 loop spans 13 amino acids. V shed 6 bases and J shed 6 bases, with 15 bases lying between them. Looked up from germline, CDR1 is LNHDA and CDR2 is SQIVND (reference sequence). DNA for the CDR3: TGTGCCAGTAGCCCCGGGCTAGCCGGCGAGCAGTACTTC. This codes for CASSPGLAGEQYF. Using reference TRBV19 and TRBJ2-7 for the parts outside the CDR3, the full variable domain is DGGITQSPKYLFRKEGQNVTLSCEQNLNHDAMYWYRQDPGQGLRLIYYSQIVNDFQKGDIAEGYSVSREKKESFPLTVTSAQKNPTAFYLCASSPGLAGEQYFGPGTRLTVT.

This sequence joins TRBV5-4 and TRBJ2-2, with 13 bases that match TRBD2. The V gene's germline CDR1 is SGHNT and CDR2 YYREEE (reference sequence). V shed 5 bases, J shed 0 bases, and the junction held 7 bases outside the gene matches. The CDR3 consists of 18 residues. CDR3 DNA sequence: TGTGCCAGCAGTCGACCGACTAGCGGGGGGCCGAACACCGGGGAGCTGTTTTTT. Encoded protein: CASSRPTSGGPNTGELFF.

The genes are TRBV7-2 and TRBJ1-5; no definite D call. V gave up 1 base and J gave up 3 bases, with 4 bases separating them. The CDR3 totals 13 residues. Germline CDR1 is SGHTA and CDR2 is FQGNSA. The CDR3 DNA is TGTGCCAGCAGCTTAGGGGTCAATCAGCCCCAGCATTTT. Translated, it gives CASSLGVNQPQHF.

This rearrangement joins TRBV19 to TRBJ1-5; D remains unclear. Per germline, CDR1 LNHDA and CDR2 SQIVND (reference sequence). This CDR3 has 13 amino acids. V was shortened by 3 bases and J by 3 bases, with 6 bases between the two germline ends. CDR3 sequence reads: CASSMEDNQPQHF. The CDR3 DNA is TGTGCCAGTAGTATGGAAGACAATCAGCCCCAGCATTTT.

This rearrangement joins TRBV6-1 to TRBJ1-1; TRBD1 matches 7 bases. The CDR3 has 14 amino acids. V shed 5 bases and J 5 bases; nucleotides not matched to a gene: 8. Germline V gene data show CDR1 as MNHNS and CDR2 as SASEGT. This CDR3 reads CASSLIAGGTEAFF. The CDR3 DNA reads as TGTGCCAGCAGTCTGATTGCAGGGGGAACTGAAGCTTTCTTT.